This T cell receptor beta chain comes out of a study of blood T cell repertoires in COVID-19. About the study: There were acute and convalescent COVID-19 samples, and they came from the United States, Italy and Spain. Sample material is recorded as cDNA or gDNA derived from T cells, B-cell-depleted T cells, or PBMCs.

Among Cohort 3 donors, those recovered had two negative PCRs, clearance, or symptom resolution. This CDR3 comprises 14 residues. CDR1 is KGHDR, CDR2 SFDVKD, per germline. Trimming removed 2 bases from V and 5 bases from J; junction bases left unmatched: 3. Authors' data handling: Amplification from reference gene primers served as the basis for estimated nucleated cell counts. The data were produced by immunoSEQ multiplex PCR, yet TCRdb's version contains in-frame clones alone and is incomplete. The D gene and trimming were derived from the DNA, and the V and J assignments and clone size from that table. This sample yields fewer than 400,000 clones, of which just under 90% are seen a single time; 1.7% belongs to the top ten.

The clonotype originates from a woman in her twenties or thirties who had recovered from COVID-19. This rearrangement joins TRBV24-1 to TRBJ1-2; 8 bases agree with TRBD1. Sequenced: PBMCs or T cells enriched from blood (not recorded which). CDR3: CATSDSGGGYGYTF. CDR3 DNA sequence: TGTGCCACCAGTGATTCAGGGGGCGGATATGGCTACACCTTC.